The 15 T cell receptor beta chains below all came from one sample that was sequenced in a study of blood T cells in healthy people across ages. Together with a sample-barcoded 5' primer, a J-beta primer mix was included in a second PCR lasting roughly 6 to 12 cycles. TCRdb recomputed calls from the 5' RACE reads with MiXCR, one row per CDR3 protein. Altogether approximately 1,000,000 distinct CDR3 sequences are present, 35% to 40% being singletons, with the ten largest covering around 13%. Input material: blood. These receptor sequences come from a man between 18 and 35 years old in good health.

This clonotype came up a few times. CDR3 region: CSAADSSKNIQYF. CDR3 sequence (DNA): TGCAGTGCTGCCGACAGTTCCAAAAACATTCAGTACTTC. The chain uses TRBV20-1 and TRBJ2-4; D may be TRBD1 (5 bases). V lost 5 bases to trimming and J lost 2 bases, with 10 bases between them. The V gene's germline CDR1 is DFQATT and CDR2 SNEGSKA (reference sequence). This CDR3 has 13 residues.

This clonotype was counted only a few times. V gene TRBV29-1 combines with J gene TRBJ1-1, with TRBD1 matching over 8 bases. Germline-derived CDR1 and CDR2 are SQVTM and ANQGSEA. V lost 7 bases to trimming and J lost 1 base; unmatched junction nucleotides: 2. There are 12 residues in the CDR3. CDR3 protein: CSGQGKNTEAFF. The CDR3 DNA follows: TGCAGCGGACAGGGGAAGAACACTGAAGCTTTCTTT.

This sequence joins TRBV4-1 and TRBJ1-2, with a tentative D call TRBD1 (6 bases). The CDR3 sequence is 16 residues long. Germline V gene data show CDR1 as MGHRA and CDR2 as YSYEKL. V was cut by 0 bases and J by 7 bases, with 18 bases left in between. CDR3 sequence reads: CASSQDPSDRRGGYTF. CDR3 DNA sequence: TGCGCCAGCAGCCAAGATCCGAGCGACAGGAGGGGTGGCTACACCTTC.

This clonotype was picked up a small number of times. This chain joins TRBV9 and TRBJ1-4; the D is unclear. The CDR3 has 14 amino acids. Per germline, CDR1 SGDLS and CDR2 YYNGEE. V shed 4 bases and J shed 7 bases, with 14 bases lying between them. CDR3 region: CASSRPGGSEKLFF. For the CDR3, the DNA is TGTGCCAGCAGCCGACCGGGAGGGAGTGAAAAACTGTTTTTT.

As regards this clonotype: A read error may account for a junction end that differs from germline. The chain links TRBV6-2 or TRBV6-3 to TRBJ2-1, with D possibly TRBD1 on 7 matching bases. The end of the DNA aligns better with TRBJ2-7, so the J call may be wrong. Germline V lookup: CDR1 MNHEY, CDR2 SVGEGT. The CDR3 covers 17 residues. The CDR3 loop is CAGSYGGQSSSYNEQYF. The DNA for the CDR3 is TGTGCCGGCAGTTACGGGGGACAGTCGAGCTCCTACAATGAGCAGTACTTC.

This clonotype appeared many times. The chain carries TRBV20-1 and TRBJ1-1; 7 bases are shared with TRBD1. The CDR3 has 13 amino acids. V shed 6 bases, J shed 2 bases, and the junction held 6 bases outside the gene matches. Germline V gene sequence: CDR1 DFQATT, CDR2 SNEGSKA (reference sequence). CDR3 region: CSAPRTGNTEAFF. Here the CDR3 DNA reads TGCAGTGCCCCTAGGACAGGTAACACTGAAGCTTTCTTT.

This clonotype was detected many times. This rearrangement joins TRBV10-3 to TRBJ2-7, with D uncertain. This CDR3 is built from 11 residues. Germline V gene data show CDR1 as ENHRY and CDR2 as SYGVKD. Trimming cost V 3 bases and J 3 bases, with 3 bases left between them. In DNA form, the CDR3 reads TGTGCCATCAGTGACAGCTACGAGCAGTACTTC. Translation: CAISDSYEQYF.

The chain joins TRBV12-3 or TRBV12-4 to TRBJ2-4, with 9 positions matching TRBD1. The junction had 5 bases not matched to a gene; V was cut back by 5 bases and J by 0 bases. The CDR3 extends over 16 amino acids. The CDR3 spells CASSPGTGLAKNIQYF. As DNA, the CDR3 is TGTGCCAGCAGTCCAGGGACAGGGCTAGCCAAAAACATTCAGTACTTC.

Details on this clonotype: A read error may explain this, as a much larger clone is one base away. The CDR3 DNA sequence: TGTGCCAGTGTTGGGAGCGACCAAGAGACCCAGTTCTTC. It codes for CASVGSDQETQFF. The chain combines TRBV13 with TRBJ2-1, with TRBD2 as a possible D gene (5 bases). Germline CDR1 reads PRHDT; CDR2 reads FYEKMQ (reference sequence). The V gene lost 9 bases and the J gene lost 13 bases, with 22 bases spanning the gap. There are 13 residues in the CDR3.

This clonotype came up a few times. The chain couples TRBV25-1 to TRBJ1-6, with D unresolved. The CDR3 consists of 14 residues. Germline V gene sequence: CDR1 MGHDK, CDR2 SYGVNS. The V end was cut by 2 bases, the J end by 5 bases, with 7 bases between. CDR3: CASSEGLNNSPLHF. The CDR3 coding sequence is TGTGCCAGCAGTGAAGGACTCAATAATTCACCCCTCCACTTT.

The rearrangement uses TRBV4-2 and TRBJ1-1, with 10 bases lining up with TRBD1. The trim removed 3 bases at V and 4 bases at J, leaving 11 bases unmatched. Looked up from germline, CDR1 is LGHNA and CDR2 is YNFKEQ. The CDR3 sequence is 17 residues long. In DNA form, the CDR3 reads TGTGCCAGCAGCCAGCTCCGGGACAGGGGCCCCAGCACTGAAGCTTTCTTT. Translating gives CASSQLRDRGPSTEAFF.

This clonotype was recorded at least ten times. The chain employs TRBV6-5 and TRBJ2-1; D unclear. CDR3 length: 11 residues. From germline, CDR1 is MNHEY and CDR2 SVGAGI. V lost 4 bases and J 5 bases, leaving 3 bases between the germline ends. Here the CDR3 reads CASSSHNEQFF. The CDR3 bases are TGTGCCAGCAGTTCGCACAATGAGCAGTTCTTC.

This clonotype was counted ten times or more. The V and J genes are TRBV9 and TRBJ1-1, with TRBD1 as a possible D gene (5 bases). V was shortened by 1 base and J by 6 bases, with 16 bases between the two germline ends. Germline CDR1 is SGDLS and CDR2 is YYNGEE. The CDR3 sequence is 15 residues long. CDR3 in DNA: TGTGCCAGCAGCGTACGAGGGGAAGGGTTCCCTGAAGCTTTCTTT. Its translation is CASSVRGEGFPEAFF.

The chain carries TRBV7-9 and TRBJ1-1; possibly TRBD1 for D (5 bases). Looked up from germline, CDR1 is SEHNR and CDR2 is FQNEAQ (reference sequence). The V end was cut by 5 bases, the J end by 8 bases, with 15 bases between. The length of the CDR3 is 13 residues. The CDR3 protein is CASSRKRDVEAFF. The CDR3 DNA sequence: TGTGCCAGCAGCCGTAAGCGGGACGTCGAAGCTTTCTTT.

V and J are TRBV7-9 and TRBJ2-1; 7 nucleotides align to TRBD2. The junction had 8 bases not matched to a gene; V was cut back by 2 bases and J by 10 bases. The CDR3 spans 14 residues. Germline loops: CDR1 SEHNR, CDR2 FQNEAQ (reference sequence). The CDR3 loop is CASSLQGLVGEQFF. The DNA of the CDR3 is TGTGCCAGCAGCTTACAAGGACTAGTGGGGGAGCAGTTCTTC.